These 4 T cell receptor beta chains were sequenced from one sample in a study of tumor-infiltrating lymphocytes in primary liver carcinoma (dated by TCRdb to the late 2010s). Total RNA and DNA were co-extracted without cell sorting from approximately 20-30 mg of bulk tissue using the AllPrep DNA/RNA mini kit. These reads were obtained on an Illumina HiSeq 2500. A constant-region primer and ProtoScript II reverse transcriptase were used to reverse-transcribe TCRbeta-specific cDNA from 500 ng total RNA. The TCRbeta libraries were prepared through three rounds of nested multiplex PCR following a slightly modified ARM-PCR procedure. Each of the first two PCR rounds ran for approximately 10 cycles using multiplex TRBV1-TRBV30 forward primers together with a Cbeta reverse primer. Clones were called with MiXCR by TCRdb after fastp trimmed the public reads at Q25, and only in-frame beta chains were retained. CDR3 protein sequences are deduplicated, and each keeps its most common genes and DNA. For this sample the table gives 100,000 or so distinct CDR3 sequences, of which approximately 80% were detected only once. The ten largest clones capture about a fifth of the sample.

Sequencing input: liver tumor tissue from sampling region 3. The cell subset or site tag for this specimen amounts to: tumor region T3, left-lateral pole. These receptors all come from a man aged 35 to 55 with primary liver carcinoma and hepatitis B virus infection.

The rearrangement uses TRBV29-1 and TRBJ2-2, with D unclear. The ends were cut back, 4 bases at V and 1 base at J, with 13 bases in the middle. Germline lookup yields CDR1 SQVTM and CDR2 ANQGSEA. The CDR3 is 15 amino acids. CDR3 nucleotides: TGCAGCGTTGTAGTGGGAATCGTGAACACCGGGGAGCTGTTTTTT. It specifies CSVVVGIVNTGELFF.

To note about this clonotype: The junction shows a germline mismatch at one end, possibly a read error. The V and J genes are TRBV11-2 and TRBJ1-2, with D hard to call. The CDR3 runs to 16 residues. Looked up from germline, CDR1 is SGHAT and CDR2 is FQNNGV. This CDR3 reads CANSLDSVAYSRGYTF. DNA of the CDR3: TGTGCCAACAGCTTAGATTCGGTAGCATACTCCCGAGGCTACACCTTC.

On this clonotype: One end of the junction varies from germline; a read error may be responsible. The rearrangement uses TRBV11-3 and TRBJ2-1, with no clear D. Germline assignment: CDR1 SGHNT and CDR2 YENEEA. The CDR3 totals 13 residues. The CDR3 reads CVSNFAPSLDQFF. CDR3 sequence (DNA): TGTGTCAGCAACTTCGCGCCTTCGCTTGATCAGTTCTTC.

V gene TRBV4-3 combines with J gene TRBJ1-2, with D possibly being TRBD1 (5 bases). In germline, CDR1 is LGHNA, CDR2 YSLEER. The V end lost 3 bases, the J end lost 7 bases, and 18 bases lay between the germline ends. CDR3 size: 15 residues. For the CDR3, the DNA is TGCGCCAGCAGCCAGGATCTGGGGGATCGGGGTGGCTACACCTTC. This translates into CASSQDLGDRGGYTF.